This TCR beta chain derives from a study of T cells in Graves' hyperthyroidism and ophthalmopathy. The CDR3 covers 14 residues. The V gene lost 5 bases and the J gene lost 9 bases, with 20 bases spanning the gap. The germline gives CDR1 GTSNPN, CDR2 SVGIG (reference sequence). Study-wide results and limits: Most clonotypes expanded in thyroid above 0.001 were likewise present in blood.

Regions amplified from RNA transcripts were the TCR beta CDR3 regions. The HTBI primer set was used in a first-round RT-PCR of the TCR CDR3. TCRdb passed the multiplex PCR reads through MiXCR, listing each CDR3 protein once. The table includes fewer than 300,000 distinct CDR3 sequences, over 12% detected once. This clonotype was recorded at least ten times. Its target is unknown. Newly diagnosed patients aged 18 to 65 had hyperthyroidism of under 2 months' duration. Based on clinical symptoms, serum thyroxine and TRAb, thyroid ultrasound and orbital computed tomography, diagnoses were reached. Any symptoms of ophthalmopathy came after the first hyperthyroidism diagnosis, from which the blood sample dates.

This receptor was identified in a woman in her fifties or sixties with Graves' hyperthyroidism that later progressed to Graves' ophthalmopathy. The sample was blood. The chain has TRBV30 and TRBJ2-1; possibly TRBD1 or TRBD2 for D (5 bases each). The CDR3 is CAWGIGAGTSEQFF. CDR3 nucleotides: TGTGCCTGGGGGATCGGGGCTGGAACCTCTGAGCAGTTCTTC. Filled out from reference TRBV30 and TRBJ2-1, the complete variable domain reads SQTIHQWPATLVQPVGSPLSLECTVEGTSNPNLYWYRQAAGRGLQLLFYSVGIGQISSEVPQNLSASRPQDRQFILSSKKLLLSDSGFYLCAWGIGAGTSEQFFGPGTRLTVL.